This TCR beta chain was captured in a study of cytomegalovirus exposure and HLA in healthy donors. Study information: Tens of millions of unique TCRs from HLA-typed donors were held in an early release of data. The study, taken as a whole, reports: There were some V segments, including TRBV6-2 and TRBV6-3, excluded as indistinguishable. In a later analysis, approximately 15,000 TCR beta sequences were associated with HLA alleles at 0.05 false discovery rate. A few of the chains that were CMV-associated were confirmed in vitro to be specific for CMV antigens.

PCR used 60 Vbeta primers and 13 Jbeta primers. Libraries were prepared by immunoSEQ multiplex PCR; TCRdb keeps only in-frame clonotypes and omits some of them. The repertoire table contains about 140,000 clones. Germline CDR1 and CDR2: LNHDA and SQIVND (reference sequence). V was pared by 5 bases and J by 2 bases, with 15 bases between. The CDR3 extends over 16 amino acids. Remarks on this clone: Antigen unknown.

The source material was PBMCs. The chain recombines TRBV19 with TRBJ2-2, with D maybe TRBD1 (6 bases). The clonotype comes from a woman aged 18-29 years in good health and CMV-seronegative. In nucleotides, the CDR3 is TGTGCCAGTAGTGGCCCGGGACACCAAAACACCGGGGAGCTGTTTTTT. Its translation is CASSGPGHQNTGELFF.